The source of this T cell receptor (beta chain) is a study of blood T cell repertoires in COVID-19. Study background: Collection of acute and convalescent COVID-19 samples took place in the United States, Italy and Spain. T cells, B-cell-depleted T cells, or PBMCs provided the cDNA or gDNA that served as material.

Germline V gives CDR1 LNHDA, CDR2 SQIVND (reference sequence). Trimming left V 7 bases short and J 3 bases short, with 12 bases between. The CDR3 runs to 13 residues. In the authors' methods: Using reference gene primer amplification, nucleated cell counts were estimated. Only in-frame clones appear in the TCRdb table, and some are missing; sequencing was by immunoSEQ multiplex PCR. Clone size and V and J calls were adopted from that table, with D and trimming inferred from the DNA. The sample records 250,000 or so clones, about 84% being singletons. V and J are TRBV19 and TRBJ1-1; D gene ambiguous. This receptor was obtained from an older man with acute or convalescent COVID-19. What was sequenced was peripheral blood. In nucleotides, the CDR3 is TGTGCCAGTAAAGGAGCAGCGGACACTGAAGCTTTCTTT. Protein: CASKGAADTEAFF.